The rows below give T cell receptor beta chains drawn from one sample of a study of blood T cell repertoires in COVID-19. Measured with immunoSEQ multiplex PCR; TCRdb has only the in-frame clones, and not every one. The table shows approximately 260,000 clones, with around 86% occurring only once. The sequenced sample was peripheral blood. These receptors were taken from a man aged 50 or older with acute or convalescent COVID-19. CDR3s include the opening cysteine and the closing phenylalanine or tryptophan.

>TRBV5-1
CASSYGGVNTGELFF
>TRBV6-5
CASSRGDRASTEAFF
>TRBV19
CASDIGLGRSEAFF
>TRBV11-2
CASSALSGGGETQYF
>TRBV3-1/TRBV3-2
CASSLTRGGTSGDEQFF
>TRBV28
CASSFSGTSSYNEQFF
>TRBV5-1
CASSLLGTEEKLFF
>TRBV30
CAWSVGLGRGNQPQHF
>TRBV18
CASSPDRTNSPLHF
>TRBV6-5
CASSPRVDQPQHF
>TRBV7-9
CASSLARANSPLHF
>TRBV3-1/TRBV3-2
CASSQGVQGAEAFF
>TRBV3-1/TRBV3-2
CASSKSGTANTGELFF
>TRBV6-1
CASSEANQGSANTGELFF
>TRBV19
CASTPTSGGASGETQYF
>TRBV4-1
CASTGESNTGELFF
>TRBV9
CASSVSTGVVNEQFF
>TRBV6-5
CASSYSAEGQPQHF
>TRBV2
CASSAGGASAWRFF
>TRBV5-8
CASSLAGWVGYTF
>TRBV7-2
CASRESPGLSYEQYF
>TRBV27
CASSMTGSHSYNSPLHF
>TRBV12-3/TRBV12-4
CASRLEQNTEAFF
>TRBV30
CAWSPQNYGYTF
>TRBV19
CASSLRTGGAGQPQHF
>TRBV12-3/TRBV12-4
CASRPGPAREAFF
>TRBV18
CASSSGRTGRASPLHF
>TRBV27
CASSARLAGGHREQFF
>TRBV3-1/TRBV3-2
CASSQPDGEKLFF
>TRBV18
CASSPPNQGHSYEQYF
>TRBV6-5
CASSRLFNQPQHF
>TRBV4-1
CASSQEVAGGAGEQFF
>TRBV6-5
CASSYPGKRGPEQFF
>TRBV10-3
CAISDKGQGEQYF
>TRBV5-1
CASSFDSPRETQYF
>TRBV18
CASSPETVLYGYTF
>TRBV30
CAWSVEAGSTDTQYF
>TRBV9
CASSLPNRAGNQYEQYF
>TRBV4-2
CASSHPTGGGTDTQYF
>TRBV4-1
CASSHTVGYEQYF